The clone carrying this TCR beta chain was seen more than once but under ten times. This sample is part of a study of PD-L1 blockade in urothelial cancer. On the study more broadly: T cells were counted in tumor samples, and the median count was roughly 1,500.

The CDR3 loop spans 15 amino acids. Germline CDR1 is SGDLS and CDR2 is YYNGEE. V was pared by 5 bases and J by 7 bases, with 19 bases between. The cohort comprised individuals with locally advanced or metastatic urothelial carcinoma. TCR analog templates of synthetic origin were spiked into each PCR. TCRdb keeps only in-frame clones here, not all; method: immunoSEQ multiplex PCR. This sample yields about 32,000 clones, of which just over 35% are seen a single time; more than 8.5% belongs to the top ten. The chain employs TRBV9 and TRBJ1-5, with a weak D call TRBD1 (6 bases). The sequence derives from a man in his 60s with urothelial cancer. Sequencing was performed on tumor tissue, taken before atezolizumab (anti-PD-L1) treatment. The CDR3 nucleotides read TGTGCCAGCAGTCAATATACAGGGCTCGGGCAGCCCCAGCATTTT. Its protein product is CASSQYTGLGQPQHF.